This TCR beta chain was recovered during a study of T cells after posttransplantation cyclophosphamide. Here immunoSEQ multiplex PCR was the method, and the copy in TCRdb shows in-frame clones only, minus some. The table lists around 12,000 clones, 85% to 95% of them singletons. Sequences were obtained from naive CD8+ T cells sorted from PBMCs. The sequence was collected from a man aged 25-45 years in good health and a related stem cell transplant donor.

The CDR3 loop is CASSPPRGVYEQYF. The CDR3 DNA reads as TGTGCCAGCTCACCACCTCGGGGGGTTTACGAGCAGTACTTC. The chain has TRBV18 and TRBJ2-7; 7 bases line up with TRBD2. This CDR3 region has 14 residues. V dropped 0 bases and J dropped 4; count of bases not matched to a gene: 3. CDR1 and CDR2 from the germline V gene are KGHSH and LQKENI.